This T cell receptor (beta chain) is from a study of blood T cells in healthy people across ages (dated by TCRdb to about 2015). About the study as a whole: Template switching captured roughly one uniquely barcoded TCR beta cDNA molecule per two T cells in model experiments. To avoid experimental bias, donors of different ages were spread randomly across the sequencing lanes. Four age groups were formed from the donors: young (average approximately 15 years), middle-aged (around 37), aged (roughly 58) and long-lived (roughly 81). For two donors (one aged 18 to 29 and one aged 80 or older), the study analyzed two additional independent replicas of 1 million unique cDNA reads from the same blood draw. Using deep sequencing normalized with unique cDNA molecular identifiers, the study measured how TCR beta repertoire diversity changes with age. General findings and caveats noted by the study authors: Compared with the aged group, the long-lived group had more naive CD4+ T cells, fewer expanded clones and increased TCR diversity, suggesting age selection. There was a strong correlation between observed TCR beta diversity and the percentage of naive T cells measured by flow cytometry. Bulk unsorted PBMC profiling prevented conclusive comparison of naive and antigen-experienced compartments. As age increased, observed TCR beta diversity per million T cells dropped in a roughly linear way, and a significant reduction was already evident by age about 40. Because the CMV infection status of the donors was unknown, age-related changes in expanded clonotypes may potentially have been confounded. Estimates of total diversity from one million sequenced T cells were regarded as lower bounds and underestimates.

The roughly 39 donors, aged roughly 6 to 100 years, were systemically healthy Caucasian individuals from Russia. Each donor gave ten milliliters of peripheral blood, collected into EDTA-treated Vacutainer tubes. PBMCs were isolated by Ficoll-Paque density-gradient centrifugation, with at least 6 million obtained per sample. Trizol reagent was used to extract total RNA from PBMCs, with at least 6 micrograms per sample. For every donor, flow cytometry on a PBMC aliquot measured the percentage of naive CD45RAhigh/CD27high T cells. Library prep was done by 5' RACE. These reads were obtained on an Illumina HiSeq 2500. A second roughly 6 to 12 cycle PCR used a sample-barcoded 5' primer and a J-beta primer mix. A template-switch 5' adaptor carrying 12 random nucleotides introduced a unique molecular identifier onto each TCR beta cDNA molecule. At least 2.5 million CDR3-containing paired-end reads were obtained from each sample. All of the RNA was converted into first-strand cDNA using the Mint cDNA synthesis kit, with a TRBC-specific oligonucleotide serving as the primer. After uracil-DNA glycosylase treatment, a first 18-cycle PCR used universal primers M1SS and BC2_uni_R on all cDNA. On the study's bioinformatics: For normalization, 1 million high-quality reads, each with a distinct molecular identifier, were randomly selected from each sample. Reads sharing molecular identifiers were discarded rather than binned into consensus sequences. MiTCR, with a Q25 quality threshold and the strictest error-elimination algorithm, was used for CDR3 identification, clonotype clustering and error correction. Lower-bound total TCR beta diversity was estimated with a nonparametric unseen species model using Euler transformation. TCRdb reprocessing: public reads trimmed at Q25 with fastp, clones called with MiXCR, in-frame beta chains kept. Each entry is one CDR3 protein sequence, shown with its most common DNA and genes. TCRdb's processing, not the study's, gives the V and J calls here. The sample table records about 1.1 million distinct CDR3 sequences; 35% to 40% of these occur just once. The ten most abundant clones make up over 10% of the sample.

The germline V gene provides CDR1 MNHEY and CDR2 SVGEGT. Including the terminal cysteine and phenylalanine, the CDR3 comprises 16 residues. This entry keeps only the CDR3 DNA: 48 bases, framed from base 1. Details on this clonotype: Its antigen is unknown. Base quality data are lacking; no much larger clone is found one base away.

Sample: blood. The receptor was isolated from a man between 18 and 35 years old in good health. The chain couples TRBV6-2 or TRBV6-3 to TRBJ2-5; TRBD2 agrees with 7 junctional bases. TRBJ2-7 explains the end of the DNA better; the J call may be wrong. The base sequence is TGTGCCAGCAGTTCGCCCCGGGCTAGCGGCTACTACGAGCAGTACTTC. It translates to CASSSPRASGYYEQYF.